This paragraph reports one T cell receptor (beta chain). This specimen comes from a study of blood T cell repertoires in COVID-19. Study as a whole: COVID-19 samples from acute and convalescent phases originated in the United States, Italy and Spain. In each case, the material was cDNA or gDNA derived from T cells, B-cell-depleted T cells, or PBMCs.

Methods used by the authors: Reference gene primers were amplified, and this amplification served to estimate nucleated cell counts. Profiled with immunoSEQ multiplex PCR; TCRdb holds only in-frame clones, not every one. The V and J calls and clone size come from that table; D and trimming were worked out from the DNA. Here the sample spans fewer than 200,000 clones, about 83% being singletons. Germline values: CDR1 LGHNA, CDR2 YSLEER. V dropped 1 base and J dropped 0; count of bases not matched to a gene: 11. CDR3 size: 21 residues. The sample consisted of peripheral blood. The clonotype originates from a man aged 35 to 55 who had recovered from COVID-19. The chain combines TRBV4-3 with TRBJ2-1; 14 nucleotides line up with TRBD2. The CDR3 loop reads CASSQAVSWTSGRSSYNEQFF. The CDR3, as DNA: TGCGCCAGCAGCCAAGCGGTTAGTTGGACTAGCGGGAGGAGCTCCTACAATGAGCAGTTCTTC.